This TCR beta chain was captured by sequencing in a study of T-cell memory formation after mild COVID-19. The length of the CDR3 is 14 residues. V shed 1 base and J shed 7 bases, with 11 bases lying between them. In germline, CDR1 is SGHTA, CDR2 FQGNSA. General observations from the study: Pre-infection memory already had some responding clones, implying cross-reactive memory joined.

For this clonotype: Its antigen is unknown.

TCRdb re-derived calls from the 5' RACE reads in MiXCR, one entry per CDR3 protein. The sample lists 450,000 or so distinct CDR3 sequences, roughly 25% occurring once. This TCR was sampled from an adult woman who had mild COVID-19 (a few samples of this study predate the infection). Cell type and time point are not known. This chain uses TRBV7-2 with TRBJ2-1; D may be TRBD2 (6 bases). Sample: PBMCs or a T cell subset sorted from them (not recorded which). Written as DNA, the CDR3 is TGTGCCAGCAGCTTAGTGCTAGGGAGGAATGAGCAGTTCTTC. Its protein product is CASSLVLGRNEQFF.